Each of the 23 T cell receptor beta chains below was sequenced from the same sample in a study of T cell responses to AZD1222 COVID-19 vaccine. The table came from immunoSEQ multiplex PCR; TCRdb's copy has only in-frame clones and leaves some out. Of 60,000 to 75,000 clones in the sample, 85% to 90% were seen once. The sample in question was peripheral blood, obtained on day 0 of AZD1222 vaccination. These receptors came from an adult in good health.

The chain employs TRBV7-9 and TRBJ2-1; 8 bases match TRBD1. Per the germline V gene, CDR1 is SEHNR and CDR2 is FQNEAQ (reference sequence). The CDR3 loop spans 16 amino acids. J lost 8 bases, V lost 4 bases, and 13 bases had no gene match. The CDR3 sequence: CASSSPQQGAPYEQFF. In DNA form, the CDR3 reads TGTGCCAGCAGCTCCCCCCAGCAGGGGGCGCCGTATGAGCAGTTCTTC. Based on the CDR3 plus reference TRBV7-9 and TRBJ2-1, the full variable domain is DTGVSQNPRHKITKRGQNVTFRCDPISEHNRLYWYRQTLGQGPEFLTYFQNEAQLEKSRLLSDRFSAERPKGSFSTLEIQRTEQGDSAMYLCASSSPQQGAPYEQFFGPGTRLTVL.

V usage is TRBV6-2 or TRBV6-3 and J usage is TRBJ2-1; 7 bases fit TRBD1. CDR3 length: 16 residues. V lost 3 bases, J lost 4 bases, and 9 bases stayed unmatched. Germline V gene lookup returns CDR1 MNHEY and CDR2 SVGEGT. CDR3: CASSYTPGQLYNEQFF. CDR3 coding DNA: TGTGCCAGCAGTTATACTCCGGGACAGTTATACAATGAGCAGTTCTTC.

This clone appeared a single time. The J gene is TRBJ1-5, the V gene TRBV11-2; 7 bases match TRBD1. This CDR3 spans 14 amino acids. The germline CDR1 and CDR2 sequences are SGHAT and FQNNGV. After removal of 6 bases from V and 3 bases from J, the junction contained 5 bases not matched to a gene. This chain's CDR3 is CASRPTGPNQPQHF. CDR3 bases: TGTGCCAGCAGACCGACAGGGCCCAATCAGCCCCAGCATTTT.

The CDR3 DNA reads as TGCGCCAGCAGCCAAGGCCGGATGGTGGACAATCAGCCCCAGCATTTT. Its translation: CASSQGRMVDNQPQHF. The rearrangement links TRBV4-1 to TRBJ1-5; D remains unclear. V shed 1 base and J shed 3 bases, with 13 bases lying between them. The germline gives CDR1 MGHRA, CDR2 YSYEKL. This CDR3 comprises 16 residues.

The chain has TRBV11-3 and TRBJ1-1; no firm D call. The CDR3 sequence is 15 residues long. Between the trimmed V and J ends, which lost 0 bases and 1 base, there was a span of 9 bases. The germline CDR1 and CDR2 sequences are SGHNT and YENEEA. This CDR3 is CASSLDQGRNTEAFF. CDR3 nucleotides: TGTGCCAGCAGCTTAGATCAAGGCAGGAACACTGAAGCTTTCTTT.

The chain couples TRBV6-5 to TRBJ1-1; D possibly corresponds to TRBD1 (5 bases). CDR1 and CDR2 (germline): MNHEY, SVGAGI. The V and J ends lost 4 bases and 2 bases respectively, with 11 bases between them. The CDR3 runs to 14 residues. The CDR3 reads CASSSRQFNTEAFF. The CDR3 region has the DNA TGTGCCAGCAGTTCCCGACAGTTTAACACTGAAGCTTTCTTT.

J is TRBJ1-5 and V is TRBV18; TRBD1 agrees at 7 bases. This CDR3 is built from 17 residues. In germline, CDR1 is KGHSH, CDR2 LQKENI. Trimming removed 6 bases from V and 1 base from J; junction bases left unmatched: 12. The CDR3 protein is CASSLKQGMVSNQPQHF. CDR3 nucleotides: TGTGCCAGCTCGCTCAAACAGGGGATGGTGAGCAATCAGCCCCAGCATTTT.

The chain has TRBV5-6 and TRBJ2-1; the D gene is possibly TRBD1 (6 bases). The length of the CDR3 is 11 residues. V was cut by 4 bases and J by 11 bases, with 10 bases left in between. Germline CDR1 SGHDT, CDR2 YYEEEE. The CDR3 region has the DNA TGTGCCAGCAGCCCAGGGGTCAAGCAGTTCTTC. As protein: CASSPGVKQFF.

The chain couples TRBV19 to TRBJ1-1; no reliable D call. V dropped 5 bases and J dropped 2 bases, with 9 bases sitting between them. The germline V gene has CDR1 LNHDA and CDR2 SQIVND (reference sequence). The CDR3 has 13 residues. CDR3 bases: TGTGCCAGTAGTCCGGGCCACAACACTGAAGCTTTCTTT. As protein: CASSPGHNTEAFF.

The chain joins TRBV10-2 to TRBJ2-2; TRBD2 is a possible D gene (6 bases). This CDR3 has 15 amino acids. Trimming took off 10 bases at V and 4 bases at J, with 19 bases between the two ends. Germline loops: CDR1 WSHSY, CDR2 SAAADI. CDR3 sequence reads: CATTWDSRSTGELFF. DNA for the CDR3: TGCGCCACCACATGGGACTCCAGGAGCACCGGGGAGCTGTTTTTT.

This clone is termed medium-sized. Other DNA sequences from this sample encode an identical CDR3 as well. The chain carries TRBV6-1 and TRBJ1-2; weak D call: TRBD1 (6 bases). The CDR3 spans 13 residues. V gave up 3 bases and J gave up 2 bases, with 7 bases separating them. Germline values: CDR1 MNHNS, CDR2 SASEGT. CDR3: CASSDTGNYGYTF. Here the CDR3 DNA reads TGTGCCAGCAGTGACACAGGGAACTATGGCTACACCTTC.

The chain combines TRBV2 with TRBJ2-7; D possibly corresponds to TRBD1 (5 bases). The V end lost 6 bases, the J end lost 5 bases, and 17 bases lay between the germline ends. This CDR3 is built from 14 residues. Germline lookup yields CDR1 SNHLY and CDR2 FYNNEI. The CDR3 region has the DNA TGTGCCAGCAGATACATGCAGGGTGGGGACGAGCAGTACTTC. The encoded protein is CASRYMQGGDEQYF.

The chain combines TRBV9 with TRBJ2-5, with D tentatively TRBD2 (6 bases). This CDR3 region has 17 residues. V lost 2 bases and J lost 2, with 19 bases in between. The germline V gene has CDR1 SGDLS and CDR2 YYNGEE. The CDR3 sequence is CASSVGLNPPRQETQYF. The CDR3 DNA is TGTGCCAGCAGCGTGGGACTGAACCCGCCCCGACAAGAGACCCAGTACTTC.

V usage is TRBV19 and J usage is TRBJ1-5; D possibly corresponds to TRBD1 (6 bases). CDR1 LNHDA and CDR2 SQIVND come from the germline V gene (reference sequence). Trimming took 6 bases from V and 9 from J, leaving 12 bases between them. The CDR3 contains 12 residues. The CDR3 coding sequence is TGTGCCAGTAGAACAGGGCGCGCGCCCCAGCATTTT. Its translation: CASRTGRAPQHF.

The chain uses TRBV27 and TRBJ1-4, with D possibly matching TRBD1 (6 bases). V was clipped by 6 bases and J by 0 bases, with 11 bases between them. This CDR3 contains 15 residues. Germline V lookup: CDR1 MNHEY, CDR2 SMNVEV (reference sequence). Here the CDR3 DNA reads TGTGCCAGCAGCCGACAGGATGCAACTAATGAAAAACTGTTTTTT. This encodes CASSRQDATNEKLFF.

This rearrangement joins TRBV7-2 to TRBJ2-4; no clear D. In germline, CDR1 is SGHTA, CDR2 FQGNSA. V lost 6 bases and J lost 9, with 15 bases in between. This CDR3 is 13 amino acids long. The DNA for the CDR3 is TGTGCCAGCAGGCCGGATCCCAGGACCATTCAGTACTTC. Protein sequence: CASRPDPRTIQYF.

This chain links TRBV6-2 or TRBV6-3 with TRBJ2-1; D remains ambiguous. V lost 0 bases, J lost 4 bases, and 16 bases lay in between. This CDR3 contains 17 residues. The V gene's germline CDR1 is MNHEY and CDR2 SVGEGT. For the CDR3, the DNA is TGTGCCAGCAGTTACTCGATTCAGGCTAGATTATACAATGAGCAGTTCTTC. Translating gives CASSYSIQARLYNEQFF.

The V gene is TRBV2, the J gene TRBJ2-6, with D perhaps TRBD1 (5 bases). This CDR3 is built from 16 residues. Per germline, CDR1 SNHLY and CDR2 FYNNEI. The V gene lost 4 bases and the J gene lost 2 bases, with 12 bases spanning the gap. The CDR3 DNA reads TGTGCCAGCAGTGCGGTAAGGGGAACTGGGGCCAACGTCCTGACTTTC. Protein sequence: CASSAVRGTGANVLTF. Full variable domain (missing parts from reference TRBV2 and TRBJ2-6): EPEVTQTPSHQVTQMGQEVILRCVPISNHLYFYWYRQILGQKVEFLVSFYNNEISEKSEIFDDQFSVERPDGSNFTLKIRSTKLEDSAMYFCASSAVRGTGANVLTFGAGSRLTVL.

V usage is TRBV9 and J usage is TRBJ2-7, with 12 bases matching TRBD2. The CDR3 runs 16 residues. The V gene's germline CDR1 is SGDLS and CDR2 YYNGEE. V dropped 4 bases and J dropped 7; count of bases not matched to a gene: 12. CDR3: CASSPRTSGARPEQYF. The CDR3 nucleotides are TGTGCCAGCAGCCCGAGGACTAGCGGGGCTCGCCCAGAGCAGTACTTC. The full variable domain, with the rest looked up from reference TRBV9 and TRBJ2-7, is DSGVTQTPKHLITATGQRVTLRCSPRSGDLSVYWYQQSLDQGLQFLIQYYNGEERAKGNILERFSAQQFPDLHSELNLSSLELGDSALYFCASSPRTSGARPEQYFGPGTRLTVT.

The chain recombines TRBV5-4 with TRBJ1-1, with 8 bases matching TRBD1. The CDR3 covers 14 residues. Trimming removed 3 bases from V and 4 bases from J; junction bases left unmatched: 5. CDR1 and CDR2 from the germline V gene are SGHNT and YYREEE (reference sequence). DNA of the CDR3: TGTGCCAGCAGCTCCGGACAGGGCCCCACTGAAGCTTTCTTT. Translating gives CASSSGQGPTEAFF.

This chain links TRBV11-1 with TRBJ1-1, with D perhaps matching TRBD1 (6 bases). From germline, CDR1 is SGHAT and CDR2 FQDESV (reference sequence). Trimming pared 6 bases from V and 4 bases from J, leaving 12 bases between. The CDR3 consists of 13 residues. CDR3 nucleotide sequence: TGTGCCAGCAGTAAGGGGGGGGGCACTGAAGCTTTCTTT. Protein: CASSKGGGTEAFF.

On this clone: Given the absence of the conserved phenylalanine or tryptophan at the CDR3 end, a read error is likely. Because the CDR3's place on the DNA is in doubt, the DNA is left out and the CDR3 is given as listed by TCRdb. This sequence joins TRBV6-5 and TRBJ1-2. The CDR3 spans 11 residues, counting both ends. The germline V gene has CDR1 MNHEY and CDR2 SVGAGI. CDR3: CASSSPPAAGL.

The V call is TRBV7-3, the J call TRBJ1-3; D is uncertain. Trimming shortened V by 2 bases and J by 2 bases, and 4 bases separated the two germline ends. The CDR3 runs to 13 residues. Germline V lookup: CDR1 SGHTA, CDR2 FQGTGA. The DNA of the CDR3 is TGTGCCAGCAGCTTATGGCCTGGAAACACCATATATTTT. Encoded protein: CASSLWPGNTIYF.